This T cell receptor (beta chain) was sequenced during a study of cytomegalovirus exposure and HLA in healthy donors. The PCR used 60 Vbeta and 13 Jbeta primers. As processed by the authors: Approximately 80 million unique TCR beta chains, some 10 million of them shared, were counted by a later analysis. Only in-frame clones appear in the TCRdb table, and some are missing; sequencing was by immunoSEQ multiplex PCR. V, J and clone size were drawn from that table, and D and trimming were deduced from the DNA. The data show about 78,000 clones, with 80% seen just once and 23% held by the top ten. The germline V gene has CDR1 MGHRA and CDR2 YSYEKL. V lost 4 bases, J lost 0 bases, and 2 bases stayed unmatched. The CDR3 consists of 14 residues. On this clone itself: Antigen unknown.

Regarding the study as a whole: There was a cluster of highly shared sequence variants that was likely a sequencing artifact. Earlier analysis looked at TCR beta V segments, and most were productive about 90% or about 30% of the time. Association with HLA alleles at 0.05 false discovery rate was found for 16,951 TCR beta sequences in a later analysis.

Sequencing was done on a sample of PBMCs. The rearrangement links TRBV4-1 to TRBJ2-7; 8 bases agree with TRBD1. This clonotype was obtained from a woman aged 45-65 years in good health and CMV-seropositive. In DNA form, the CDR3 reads TGCGCCAGCAGCCGGACAGGGAGCTCCTACGAGCAGTACTTC. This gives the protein CASSRTGSSYEQYF.